Given below is one TCR beta chain in context. The sample comes from a study of blood T cell repertoires in COVID-19. Study-wide context: T cells, B-cell-depleted T cells, or PBMCs supplied cDNA or gDNA.

Some clones are missing from TCRdb's copy, which holds only in-frame ones; the method was immunoSEQ multiplex PCR. The data contain roughly 200,000 clones, 84% of them seen just once; the ten biggest clones take up around 13%. J lost 4 bases, V lost 5 bases, and 12 bases had no gene match. Germline CDR1 reads MNHEY; CDR2 reads SMNVEV (reference sequence). There are 16 residues in the CDR3. The V call is TRBV27, the J call TRBJ2-7, with 9 bases fitting TRBD2. Sequenced: peripheral blood. This clonotype was sampled from a human donor in a cohort sampled during active COVID-19. CDR3 amino acids: CASSKSSGNSGYEQYF. CDR3 sequence (DNA): TGTGCCAGCAGTAAATCTAGCGGGAATAGTGGGTACGAGCAGTACTTC.